What follows are 30 T cell receptor beta chains derived from one specimen sequenced in a study of blood T cell repertoires in COVID-19. Clones were sequenced by immunoSEQ multiplex PCR, and TCRdb holds only the in-frame ones, with some missing. The sample includes approximately 270,000 clones, around 85% seen only once; the top ten take over 1.5%. Sequencing used PBMCs or T cells enriched from blood (not recorded which). Every receptor here comes from a woman aged 45-65 years who had recovered from COVID-19.

The J gene is TRBJ2-3, the V gene TRBV7-9; 14 positions agree with TRBD2. The V and J ends lost 8 bases and 2 bases, in that order; junction bases with no gene match: 6. The V gene's germline CDR1 is SEHNR and CDR2 FQNEAQ (reference sequence). The CDR3 has 16 residues. The CDR3: CASLPGLAGVTDTQYF. For the CDR3, the DNA is TGTGCCAGCCTCCCGGGACTAGCGGGGGTCACAGATACGCAGTATTTT.

The chain has TRBV28 and TRBJ2-7, with 12 bases aligning to TRBD1. The CDR3 runs 14 residues. J lost 4 bases, V lost 10 bases, and 8 bases had no gene match. In germline, CDR1 is MDHEN, CDR2 SYDVKM. The CDR3 coding sequence is TGTGCCACAGCCCGGGACAGGGGGCTGTACGAGCAGTACTTC. This gives the protein CATARDRGLYEQYF.

The chain combines TRBV7-9 with TRBJ2-1; no reliable D call. V was shortened by 1 base and J by 7 bases, with 11 bases between the two germline ends. CDR1 and CDR2 from the germline V gene are SEHNR and FQNEAQ (reference sequence). The length of the CDR3 is 14 residues. This chain's CDR3 is CASSLVTLENEQFF. The CDR3, as DNA: TGTGCCAGCAGCTTAGTGACTCTTGAAAATGAGCAGTTCTTC.

This sequence joins TRBV19 and TRBJ2-3; 9 positions match TRBD2. Per the germline V gene, CDR1 is LNHDA and CDR2 is SQIVND (reference sequence). The trim removed 7 bases at V and 2 bases at J, leaving 10 bases unmatched. The CDR3 contains 16 residues. Here the CDR3 reads CASKRRLAGFTDTQYF. The CDR3 bases are TGTGCCAGTAAACGAAGGCTAGCGGGGTTCACAGATACGCAGTATTTT. Full variable domain (remainder filled in from reference TRBV19 and TRBJ2-3): DGGITQSPKYLFRKEGQNVTLSCEQNLNHDAMYWYRQDPGQGLRLIYYSQIVNDFQKGDIAEGYSVSREKKESFPLTVTSAQKNPTAFYLCASKRRLAGFTDTQYFGPGTRLTVL.

In its sample, this clone was seen a few times. J is TRBJ2-7 and V is TRBV25-1, with 7 bases lining up with TRBD1. Losses at the gene ends were 6 bases for V and 4 bases for J; bases not matched to a gene: 12. CDR1 is MGHDK and CDR2 is SYGVNS in the germline V gene. This CDR3 region has 15 residues. The CDR3 DNA reads TGTGCCAGCAGCGTCCTGGGGACAGCAGGATACGAGCAGTACTTC. As protein: CASSVLGTAGYEQYF.

This clone was seen once. This CDR3 reads CASSSTRDEQFF. The CDR3 DNA reads TGCGCCAGCAGCTCGACTAGGGATGAGCAGTTCTTC. The chain employs TRBV5-1 and TRBJ2-1, with D possibly TRBD2 on 6 matching bases. The germline CDR1 and CDR2 sequences are SGHRS and YFSETQ. Trimming removed 3 bases from V and 8 bases from J, with 9 bases in between. The CDR3 is 12 residues long. Full variable domain (remainder filled in from reference TRBV5-1 and TRBJ2-1): KAGVTQTPRYLIKTRGQQVTLSCSPISGHRSVSWYQQTPGQGLQFLFEYFSETQRNKGNFPGRFSGRQFSNSRSEMNVSTLELGDSALYLCASSSTRDEQFFGPGTRLTVL.

The chain recombines TRBV9 with TRBJ2-5, with 9 bases fitting TRBD1. There are 15 residues in the CDR3. CDR1 SGDLS and CDR2 YYNGEE come from the germline V gene. V trimming: 1 base; J trimming: 6 bases; junction bases outside the gene matches: 7. In nucleotides, the CDR3 is TGTGCCAGCAGCGTATCCGGGACAGGGCTAAAGACCCAGTACTTC. Amino acid sequence: CASSVSGTGLKTQYF.

V and J are TRBV2 and TRBJ1-4, with 9 nucleotides matching TRBD1. J lost 8 bases, V lost 6 bases, and 4 bases had no gene match. The germline V gene has CDR1 SNHLY and CDR2 FYNNEI. The CDR3 is made up of 13 amino acids. The CDR3 loop is CASRAGQGEKLFF. The DNA for the CDR3 is TGTGCCAGCAGAGCGGGACAGGGCGAAAAACTGTTTTTT.

This sequence joins TRBV27 and TRBJ1-2; 11 positions agree with TRBD1. This CDR3 has 15 residues. After removal of 5 bases from V and 4 bases from J, the junction contained 6 bases not matched to a gene. Germline lookup yields CDR1 MNHEY and CDR2 SMNVEV (reference sequence). CDR3 DNA: TGTGCCAGCAGTAAGGGACAGGGGGATGGCTATGGCTACACCTTC. Amino acids: CASSKGQGDGYGYTF.

The CDR3 region is CASSQDGQGHTEAFF. CDR3 nucleotide sequence: TGCGCCAGCAGCCAAGATGGACAGGGGCACACTGAAGCTTTCTTT. This chain connects TRBV4-1 to TRBJ1-1, with TRBD1 matching 9 bases. V dropped 0 bases and J dropped 3; count of bases not matched to a gene: 2. The CDR3 is 15 residues long. Germline V lookup: CDR1 MGHRA, CDR2 YSYEKL.

The gene calls are TRBV28 and TRBJ1-4; D unresolved. CDR3 length equals 13 residues. The germline gives CDR1 MDHEN, CDR2 SYDVKM. V shed 7 bases and J shed 14 bases, with 20 bases lying between them. The CDR3 loop is CASTLAHVGYLFF. DNA for the CDR3: TGTGCCAGCACCCTAGCCCACGTGGGCTACCTGTTTTTT.

This clone was recorded only once. This sequence joins TRBV6-5 and TRBJ2-7, with 7 bases identical to TRBD2. Unmatched junction bases numbered 4, after V lost 2 bases and J lost 3 bases. Germline V gene lookup returns CDR1 MNHEY and CDR2 SVGAGI. The CDR3 totals 14 residues. This CDR3 is CASSYGGRGYEQYF. CDR3 bases: TGTGCCAGCAGTTACGGCGGGAGAGGCTACGAGCAGTACTTC.

The DNA for the CDR3 is TGTGCCAGCAGCTTAGGGGACAGGGGGTATAATTCACCCCTCCACTTT. This translates into CASSLGDRGYNSPLHF. The chain links TRBV7-2 to TRBJ1-6; 11 nucleotides match TRBD1. CDR3 length: 16 residues. V lost 1 base, J lost 4 bases, and 0 bases stayed unmatched. Germline V gene data show CDR1 as SGHTA and CDR2 as FQGNSA.

In its sample, this clone was seen once. V gene TRBV5-6 combines with J gene TRBJ2-3; D is undetermined. Germline V gives CDR1 SGHDT, CDR2 YYEEEE. V shed 4 bases and J shed 0 bases, with 15 bases lying between them. This CDR3 comprises 16 residues. The CDR3 loop reads CASSPDVASSTDTQYF. CDR3 coding DNA: TGTGCCAGCAGCCCGGATGTAGCCTCTAGCACAGATACGCAGTATTTT.

The CDR3, as DNA: TGCAGTGCTAGTCTAGCAGTGCGCGCAGATACGCAGTATTTT. Protein sequence: CSASLAVRADTQYF. V usage is TRBV20-1 and J usage is TRBJ2-3; tentatively, D is TRBD2 (5 bases). The CDR3 runs 14 residues. CDR1 DFQATT and CDR2 SNEGSKA come from the germline V gene (reference sequence). Trimming stripped 3 bases from V and 4 bases from J, with 14 bases between.

The V gene is TRBV2, the J gene TRBJ2-2; D is possibly TRBD2 (5 bases). This CDR3 spans 14 amino acids. The germline gives CDR1 SNHLY, CDR2 FYNNEI. V dropped 3 bases and J dropped 7 bases, with 12 bases sitting between them. CDR3: CASSEGGYGGELFF. CDR3 sequence (DNA): TGTGCCAGCAGTGAGGGCGGGTACGGCGGGGAGCTGTTTTTT. Filled out from reference TRBV2 and TRBJ2-2, the complete variable domain reads EPEVTQTPSHQVTQMGQEVILRCVPISNHLYFYWYRQILGQKVEFLVSFYNNEISEKSEIFDDQFSVERPDGSNFTLKIRSTKLEDSAMYFCASSEGGYGGELFFGEGSRLTVL.

This chain's CDR3 is CASSSRTSGRGSEQFF. The CDR3 nucleotides are TGTGCCAGCAGCTCTCGGACTAGCGGGAGAGGGAGTGAGCAGTTCTTC. This chain links TRBV11-1 with TRBJ2-1, with 13 bases matching TRBD2. The germline gives CDR1 SGHAT, CDR2 FQDESV (reference sequence). This CDR3 region has 16 residues. The V gene end was trimmed by 4 bases and the J gene end by 9 bases; junction bases not matched to a gene: 9.

The chain couples TRBV5-5 to TRBJ2-1; a possible D gene is TRBD2 (5 bases). CDR1 and CDR2 from the germline V gene are SGHKS and YYEKEE (reference sequence). The CDR3 extends over 11 amino acids. The ends were cut back, 5 bases at V and 12 bases at J, with 12 bases in the middle. The CDR3: CASRASLWQFF. The CDR3 DNA reads TGTGCCAGCAGGGCTAGCCTTTGGCAGTTCTTC.

This chain links TRBV9 with TRBJ1-5; D remains ambiguous. The germline V gene encodes CDR1 SGDLS and CDR2 YYNGEE. CDR3 size: 17 residues. Trimming shortened V by 0 bases and J by 0 bases, and 13 bases separated the two germline ends. CDR3 in amino acids: CASSVGERASSNQPQHF. In DNA form, the CDR3 reads TGTGCCAGCAGCGTAGGGGAGCGGGCCTCTAGCAATCAGCCCCAGCATTTT.

The chain links TRBV5-5 to TRBJ2-5, with 12 bases that match TRBD2. With V trimmed by 2 bases and J by 5 bases, 13 bases remained unmatched. The germline CDR1 and CDR2 sequences are SGHKS and YYEKEE (reference sequence). The CDR3 consists of 18 residues. The CDR3 coding sequence is TGTGCCAGCAGCTTCGGGTTGACTAGCGGGAGTATAGGGGAGACCCAGTACTTC. Protein sequence: CASSFGLTSGSIGETQYF.

The chain uses TRBV6-5 and TRBJ2-7, with 11 positions matching TRBD1. V lost 6 bases and J lost 3; bases outside the gene matches: 7. Germline V gene data show CDR1 as MNHEY and CDR2 as SVGAGI. This CDR3 is 15 amino acids long. CDR3 nucleotide sequence: TGTGCCAGCAGCCGATCAGGGACAGGGGGCTACGAGCAGTACTTC. Translating it yields CASSRSGTGGYEQYF.

The chain recombines TRBV4-1 with TRBJ1-3, with D uncertain. Germline V gene lookup returns CDR1 MGHRA and CDR2 YSYEKL. This CDR3 comprises 15 residues. Trimming pared 1 base from V and 0 bases from J, leaving 7 bases between. Written as DNA, the CDR3 is TGCGCCAGCAGCCAAGGCATGGCCTCTGGAAACACCATATATTTT. Amino acids: CASSQGMASGNTIYF.

The chain has TRBV6-6 and TRBJ2-1, with TRBD1 matching over 8 bases. Germline CDR1 and CDR2: MNHNY and SVGAGI (reference sequence). J gave up 6 bases and V 2 bases, and 3 bases lay outside the gene matches. The length of the CDR3 is 14 residues. The CDR3 reads CASSYGDRGNEQFF. CDR3 sequence (DNA): TGTGCCAGCAGTTACGGCGACAGGGGCAATGAGCAGTTCTTC.

The rearrangement joins TRBV4-1 to TRBJ2-2, with 8 bases aligning to TRBD2. The germline CDR1 and CDR2 sequences are MGHRA and YSYEKL. After removal of 0 bases from V and 0 bases from J, the junction contained 9 bases not matched to a gene. The CDR3 consists of 19 residues. Here the CDR3 reads CASSQDGRSAGANTGELFF. CDR3 coding DNA: TGCGCCAGCAGCCAAGACGGGCGTTCAGCGGGAGCGAACACCGGGGAGCTGTTTTTT.

The chain recombines TRBV19 with TRBJ1-3; unclear D gene. V dropped 3 bases and J dropped 7 bases, with 4 bases sitting between them. The germline gives CDR1 LNHDA, CDR2 SQIVND (reference sequence). This CDR3 spans 11 amino acids. The CDR3 loop reads CASSIGNTIYF. Written as DNA, the CDR3 is TGTGCCAGTAGTATTGGCAACACCATATATTTT.

This rearrangement joins TRBV11-2 to TRBJ2-7; 11 bases map to TRBD2. The CDR3 sequence is 15 residues long. J was trimmed by 9 bases and V by 3 bases; bases with no gene match: 10. Germline V lookup: CDR1 SGHAT, CDR2 FQNNGV. CDR3 nucleotides: TGTGCCAGCAGCTTTAGCGGGAGGGCCCCTACGGGGCAGTACTTC. Translating gives CASSFSGRAPTGQYF. Together with reference TRBV11-2 and TRBJ2-7, the CDR3 gives the full variable domain: EAGVAQSPRYKIIEKRQSVAFWCNPISGHATLYWYQQILGQGPKLLIQFQNNGVVDDSQLPKDRFSAERLKGVDSTLKIQPAKLEDSAVYLCASSFSGRAPTGQYFGPGTRLTVT.

This clone came up many times. The rearrangement links TRBV4-1 to TRBJ2-1; possibly TRBD1 for D (6 bases). The CDR3 covers 15 residues. Trimming removed 2 bases at V and 4 bases at J, with 12 bases between. Germline CDR1 reads MGHRA; CDR2 reads YSYEKL. CDR3 amino acids: CASSQLAGEYNEQFF. The CDR3, as DNA: TGCGCCAGCAGCCAATTGGCAGGGGAGTACAATGAGCAGTTCTTC.

CDR3 nucleotides: TGTGCCAGCAGTGGGACAGGGGCAGGCGGGGAGCTGTTTTTT. It codes for CASSGTGAGGELFF. The V and J genes are TRBV6-4 and TRBJ2-2; 9 nucleotides line up with TRBD1. From germline, CDR1 is MRHNA and CDR2 SNTAGT. CDR3 length: 14 amino acids. Trimming at V came to 4 bases and at J to 7 bases, leaving 4 bases not matched to a gene.

This chain joins TRBV5-1 and TRBJ2-4, with a weak D call TRBD2 (6 bases). Germline V CDR1 and CDR2: SGHRS, YFSETQ. The CDR3 has 15 amino acids. V lost 4 bases to trimming and J lost 0 bases, with 11 bases between them. CDR3 nucleotides: TGCGCCAGCAGCATAGGGACTTTAGCCAAAAACATTCAGTACTTC. Translation gives CASSIGTLAKNIQYF. Supplemented by reference TRBV5-1 and TRBJ2-4, the full variable domain reads KAGVTQTPRYLIKTRGQQVTLSCSPISGHRSVSWYQQTPGQGLQFLFEYFSETQRNKGNFPGRFSGRQFSNSRSEMNVSTLELGDSALYLCASSIGTLAKNIQYFGAGTRLSVL.

The chain employs TRBV2 and TRBJ1-3; no definite D call. V was clipped by 3 bases and J by 4 bases, with 13 bases between them. Germline V lookup: CDR1 SNHLY, CDR2 FYNNEI. The CDR3 sequence is 15 residues long. DNA for the CDR3: TGTGCCAGCAGTGAGAGGTCGGCGGGAGGAAACACCATATATTTT. It is translated as CASSERSAGGNTIYF.